A selection of T cell receptor beta chains follows, all from one sample in a study of T-cell memory formation after mild COVID-19. MiXCR was run by TCRdb on the 5' RACE reads, yielding one entry per CDR3 protein. This table holds 350,000 or so distinct CDR3 sequences, roughly 13% found once. Material for sequencing was PBMCs or a T cell subset sorted from them (not recorded which). Receptors were obtained from a man in his late teens or twenties who had mild COVID-19 (a few samples of this study predate the infection). Cell type and time point are not known. CDR3s include the opening cysteine and the closing phenylalanine or tryptophan. Each record gives: V gene, J gene, clone size, D gene, CDR3 protein, CDR3 DNA. The D gene is left open where the match is weak. A clone size is listed for some rows: how often the clone was seen (once, few, many), or a class if it is expanded.

>TRBV6-5|TRBJ1-2|few|.
CASSSPTEGVGYTF
TGTGCCAGCAGTTCTCCGACAGAGGGCGTGGGCTACACCTTC
>TRBV6-5|TRBJ2-1|.|TRBD1
CASSSVPTGGNEQFF
TGTGCCAGCAGTTCCGTCCCAACAGGGGGGAATGAGCAGTTCTTC
>TRBV27|TRBJ2-2|few|.
CASSSLGGLYTGELFF
TGTGCCAGCAGTTCCCTCGGGGGGCTATACACCGGGGAGCTGTTTTTT
>TRBV20-1|TRBJ2-1|.|.
CSATLENRPNEQFF
TGCAGTGCTACTCTGGAGAACAGACCCAATGAGCAGTTCTTC
>TRBV7-2|TRBJ1-6|.|.
CASSLEGGGRNSPLHF
TGTGCCAGCAGCTTGGAGGGCGGAGGACGGAATTCACCCCTCCACTTT
>TRBV9|TRBJ2-2|few|.
CASSAGGLDTGELFF
TGTGCCAGCAGCGCCGGGGGGCTCGACACCGGGGAGCTGTTTTTT
>TRBV9|TRBJ2-5|.|.
CASSVGGGPGETQYF
TGTGCCAGCAGCGTAGGGGGGGGCCCCGGAGAGACCCAGTACTTC
>TRBV7-6|TRBJ1-4|few|TRBD1
CASSPRGGSNEKLFF
TGTGCCAGCAGCCCGAGAGGGGGCTCTAATGAAAAACTGTTTTTT
>TRBV7-3|TRBJ1-5|.|.
CASSLWAGPYQPQHF
TGTGCCAGCAGCTTGTGGGCAGGGCCGTATCAGCCCCAGCATTTT
>TRBV10-1|TRBJ2-5|few|.
CASSDVRTRETQYF
TGCGCCAGCAGTGACGTCCGGACCCGCGAGACCCAGTACTTC
>TRBV29-1|TRBJ2-3|many|TRBD1
CSVTGTGTDTQYF
TGCAGCGTAACCGGGACAGGGACAGATACGCAGTATTTT
>TRBV20-1|TRBJ2-7|.|.
CSARGGKSSYEQYF
TGCAGTGCTAGAGGCGGAAAGAGCTCCTACGAGCAGTACTTC
>TRBV29-1|TRBJ1-1|.|.
CSVDGTGIVVSGNTEAFF
TGCAGCGTTGACGGCACAGGGATAGTCGTAAGCGGGAACACTGAAGCTTTCTTT
>TRBV7-2|TRBJ2-3|many|.
CASSLQGGDTQYF
TGTGCCAGCAGCTTACAGGGGGGGGATACGCAGTATTTT
>TRBV6-6|TRBJ2-7|few|TRBD1
CASRRDRDSYEQYF
TGTGCCAGCAGGAGGGACAGGGACTCCTACGAGCAGTACTTC
>TRBV6-5|TRBJ2-5|.|TRBD2
CASSQRGWAGETQYF
TGTGCCAGCAGCCAGCGGGGGTGGGCTGGAGAGACCCAGTACTTC
>TRBV6-2/TRBV6-3|TRBJ1-6|.|.
CASSTRGLAPLHF
TGTGCCAGCAGTACACGGGGCCTGGCACCCCTCCACTTT
>TRBV5-1|TRBJ2-5|.|.
CASSSRKQGIEETQYF
TGCGCCAGCAGCTCGAGAAAGCAGGGAATCGAGGAGACCCAGTACTTC
>TRBV6-2/TRBV6-3|TRBJ1-6|few|.
CASMGLSPLHF
TGTGCCAGCATGGGGTTATCACCCCTCCACTTT
>TRBV6-2/TRBV6-3|TRBJ2-2|.|.
CASGGANTGELFF
TGTGCCAGCGGGGGAGCGAACACCGGGGAGCTGTTTTTT